Listed below are T cell receptor beta chains from one sample, sequenced in a study of blood T cells in healthy people across ages. TCRdb itself ran the 5' RACE reads through MiXCR, one entry per CDR3 protein. The sample holds approximately 690,000 distinct CDR3 sequences; around three fifths are singletons and the top ten take about two fifths. Sequenced material: blood. The receptors were gathered from a man in his sixties in good health. Both conserved end residues are part of each CDR3. A D gene is named only where the DNA matches it firmly. Clone size is given for some rows only: seen once, a few or many times, or a class if the clone is expanded.

CDR3 protein | CDR3 DNA | V gene | D gene | clone size | CDR3 length | J gene
CASSPVGTEAFF | TGTGCCAGCAGCCCGGTGGGCACTGAAGCTTTCTTT | TRBV11-2 | - | few | 12 | TRBJ1-1
CASRSVGSSGYTF | TGCGCCAGCAGGTCGGTTGGGTCGAGTGGCTACACCTTC | TRBV10-2 | - | - | 13 | TRBJ1-2
CSARGGGWAEAFF | TGCAGTGCTAGGGGGGGGGGTTGGGCTGAAGCTTTCTTT | TRBV20-1 | - | - | 13 | TRBJ1-1
CSAHEGDTQYF | TGCAGCGCTCACGAAGGCGATACGCAGTATTTT | TRBV29-1 | - | - | 11 | TRBJ2-3
CASSPRRGGYGYTF | TGTGCCAGCAGCCCTCGGCGGGGTGGCTATGGCTACACCTTC | TRBV27 | - | few | 14 | TRBJ1-2
CASSHEWRPPLHF | TGCGCCAGCAGCCACGAGTGGAGGCCACCCCTCCACTTT | TRBV4-1 | - | - | 13 | TRBJ1-6
CASSLAEEQYF | TGTGCCAGCAGCTTAGCGGAAGAGCAGTACTTC | TRBV7-9 | - | few | 11 | TRBJ2-7
CASSLAAQGRTEAFF | TGCGCCAGCAGCTTGGCGGCCCAAGGGAGGACTGAAGCTTTCTTT | TRBV5-1 | - | - | 15 | TRBJ1-1
CASSFPTGGGTDTQYF | TGTGCCAGCAGTTTCCCCACGGGGGGCGGCACAGATACGCAGTATTTT | TRBV27 | - | - | 16 | TRBJ2-3
CSASLMTGAAYEQYF | TGCAGTGCTAGCCTTATGACAGGGGCGGCCTACGAGCAGTACTTC | TRBV20-1 | TRBD1 | - | 15 | TRBJ2-7